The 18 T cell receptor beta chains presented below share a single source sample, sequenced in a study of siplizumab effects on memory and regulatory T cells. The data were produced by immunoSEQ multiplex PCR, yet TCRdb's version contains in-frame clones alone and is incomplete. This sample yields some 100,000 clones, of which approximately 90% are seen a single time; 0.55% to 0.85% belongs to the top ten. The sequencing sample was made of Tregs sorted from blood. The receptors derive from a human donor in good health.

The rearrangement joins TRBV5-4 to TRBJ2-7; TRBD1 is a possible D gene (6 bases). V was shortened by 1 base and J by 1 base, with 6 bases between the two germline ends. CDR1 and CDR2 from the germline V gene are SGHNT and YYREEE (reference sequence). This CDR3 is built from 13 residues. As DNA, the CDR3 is TGTGCCAGCAGCTTGACAGGGTCCTACGAGCAGTACTTC. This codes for CASSLTGSYEQYF.

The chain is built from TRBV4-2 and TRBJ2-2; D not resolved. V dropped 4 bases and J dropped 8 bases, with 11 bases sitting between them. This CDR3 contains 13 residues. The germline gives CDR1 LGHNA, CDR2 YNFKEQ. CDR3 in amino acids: CASSRAVSGELFF. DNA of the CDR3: TGTGCCAGCAGCCGGGCTGTCTCGGGGGAGCTGTTTTTT.

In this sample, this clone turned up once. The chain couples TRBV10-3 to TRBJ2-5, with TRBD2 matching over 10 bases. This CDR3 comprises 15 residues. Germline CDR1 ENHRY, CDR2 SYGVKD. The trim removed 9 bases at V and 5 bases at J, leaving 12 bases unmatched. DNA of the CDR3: TGTGCCATGGCACCGGCTAGCGGGAGTTGGGAGACCCAGTACTTC. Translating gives CAMAPASGSWETQYF.

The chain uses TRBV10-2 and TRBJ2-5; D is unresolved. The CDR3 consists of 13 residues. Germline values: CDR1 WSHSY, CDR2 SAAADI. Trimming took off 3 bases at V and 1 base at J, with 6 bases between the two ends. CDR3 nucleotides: TGCGCCAGCAGTGACCCAGCCCAAGAGACCCAGTACTTC. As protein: CASSDPAQETQYF.

The CDR3 reads CASSPFAVRGRGDNEQFF. CDR3 nucleotide sequence: TGCGCCAGCAGCCCCTTCGCTGTCAGAGGGCGGGGGGACAATGAGCAGTTCTTC. The rearrangement joins TRBV5-1 to TRBJ2-1; 8 nucleotides agree with TRBD2. The CDR3 has 18 residues. V trimming: 4 bases; J trimming: 5 bases; junction bases outside the gene matches: 17. In germline, CDR1 is SGHRS, CDR2 YFSETQ. The complete variable domain, with remaining parts taken from reference TRBV5-1 and TRBJ2-1, reads KAGVTQTPRYLIKTRGQQVTLSCSPISGHRSVSWYQQTPGQGLQFLFEYFSETQRNKGNFPGRFSGRQFSNSRSEMNVSTLELGDSALYLCASSPFAVRGRGDNEQFFGPGTRLTVL.

CDR3 sequence (DNA): TGCGCCAGCAGCCAAGTCGGGACAGGGGGATCCAGGGCTGGGAAACTGTTTTTT. As protein: CASSQVGTGGSRAGKLFF. V and J are TRBV4-1 and TRBJ1-4; 11 nucleotides agree with TRBD1. Unmatched junction bases numbered 15, after V lost 1 base and J lost 11 bases. Germline loops: CDR1 MGHRA, CDR2 YSYEKL. The CDR3 runs to 18 residues.

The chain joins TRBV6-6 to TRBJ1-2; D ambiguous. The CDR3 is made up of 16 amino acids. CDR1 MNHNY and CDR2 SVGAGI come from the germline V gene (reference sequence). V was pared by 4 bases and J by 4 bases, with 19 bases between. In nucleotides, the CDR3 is TGTGCCAGCAGTTCTCATGACCGCCGCTATTCCTATGGCTACACCTTC. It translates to CASSSHDRRYSYGYTF.

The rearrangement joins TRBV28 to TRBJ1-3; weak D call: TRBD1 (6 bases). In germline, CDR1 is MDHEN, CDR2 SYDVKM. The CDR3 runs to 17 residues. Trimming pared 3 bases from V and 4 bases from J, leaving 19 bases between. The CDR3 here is CASSFLKRGAKGNTIYF. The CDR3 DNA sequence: TGTGCCAGCAGTTTCCTGAAAAGGGGGGCTAAGGGAAACACCATATATTTT.

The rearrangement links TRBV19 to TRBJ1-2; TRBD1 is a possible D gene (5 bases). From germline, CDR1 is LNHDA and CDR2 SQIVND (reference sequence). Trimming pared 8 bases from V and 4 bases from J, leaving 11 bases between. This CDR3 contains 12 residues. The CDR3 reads CASSFGTYGYTF. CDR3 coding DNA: TGTGCCAGTTCTTTTGGGACCTATGGCTACACCTTC.

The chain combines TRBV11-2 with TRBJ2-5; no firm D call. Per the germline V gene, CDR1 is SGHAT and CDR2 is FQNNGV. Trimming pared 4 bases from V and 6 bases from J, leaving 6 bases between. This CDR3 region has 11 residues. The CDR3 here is CASSSPQTQYF. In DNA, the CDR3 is TGTGCCAGCAGCTCGCCCCAGACCCAGTACTTC.

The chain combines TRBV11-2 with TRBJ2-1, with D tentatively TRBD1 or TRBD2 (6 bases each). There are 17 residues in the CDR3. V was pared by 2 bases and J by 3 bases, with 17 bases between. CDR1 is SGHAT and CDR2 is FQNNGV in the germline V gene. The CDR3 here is CASSLLGRGPVYNEQFF. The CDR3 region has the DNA TGTGCCAGCAGCTTATTGGGCCGGGGGCCCGTCTACAATGAGCAGTTCTTC.

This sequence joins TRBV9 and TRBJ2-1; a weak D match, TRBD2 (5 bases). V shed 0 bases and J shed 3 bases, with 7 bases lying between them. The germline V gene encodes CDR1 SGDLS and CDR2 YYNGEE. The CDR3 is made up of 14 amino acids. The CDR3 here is CASSVGADYNEQFF. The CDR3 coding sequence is TGTGCCAGCAGCGTAGGAGCGGACTACAATGAGCAGTTCTTC.

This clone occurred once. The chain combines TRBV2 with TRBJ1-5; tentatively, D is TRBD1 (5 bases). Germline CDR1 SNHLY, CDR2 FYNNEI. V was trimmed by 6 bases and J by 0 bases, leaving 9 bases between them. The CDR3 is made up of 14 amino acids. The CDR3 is CASSRDASNQPQHF. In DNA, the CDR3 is TGTGCCAGCAGCCGGGACGCTAGCAATCAGCCCCAGCATTTT.

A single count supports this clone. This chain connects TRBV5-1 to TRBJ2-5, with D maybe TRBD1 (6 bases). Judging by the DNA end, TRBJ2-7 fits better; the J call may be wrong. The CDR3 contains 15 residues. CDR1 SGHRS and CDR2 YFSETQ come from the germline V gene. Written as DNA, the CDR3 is TGCGCCAGCAGCTTGGCCCTGGACAGACCCTACGAGCAGTACTTC. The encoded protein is CASSLALDRPYEQYF.

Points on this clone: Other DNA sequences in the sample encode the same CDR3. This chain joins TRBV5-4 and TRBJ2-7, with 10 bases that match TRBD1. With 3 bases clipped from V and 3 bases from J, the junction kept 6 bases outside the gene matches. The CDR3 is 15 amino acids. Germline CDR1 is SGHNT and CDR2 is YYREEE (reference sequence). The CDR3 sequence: CASSSRDRGSYEQYF. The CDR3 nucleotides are TGTGCCAGCAGCTCCCGGGACAGGGGCAGCTACGAGCAGTACTTC.

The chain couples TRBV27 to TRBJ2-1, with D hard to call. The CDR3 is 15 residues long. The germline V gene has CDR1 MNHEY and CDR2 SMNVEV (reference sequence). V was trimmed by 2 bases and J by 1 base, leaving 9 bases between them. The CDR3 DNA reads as TGTGCCAGCAGTTTAGGAGCTGTTTCCTACAATGAGCAGTTCTTC. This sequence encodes CASSLGAVSYNEQFF.

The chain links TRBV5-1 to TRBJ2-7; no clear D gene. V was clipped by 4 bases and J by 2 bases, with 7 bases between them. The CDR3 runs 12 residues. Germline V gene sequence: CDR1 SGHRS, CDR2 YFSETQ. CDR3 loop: CASSPGTYEQYF. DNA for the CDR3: TGCGCCAGCAGCCCTGGGACCTACGAGCAGTACTTC.

CDR3: CASSPLHLYRGIGTEAFF. CDR3 sequence (DNA): TGTGCCAGCAGCCCGCTTCACCTTTACAGGGGAATAGGCACTGAAGCTTTCTTT. The chain uses TRBV11-2 and TRBJ1-1; TRBD1 matches 7 bases. After removal of 5 bases from V and 4 bases from J, the junction contained 19 bases not matched to a gene. Germline values: CDR1 SGHAT, CDR2 FQNNGV. The CDR3 consists of 18 residues.